This T cell receptor beta chain was found in a study of cytomegalovirus exposure and HLA in healthy donors. Produced via immunoSEQ multiplex PCR; TCRdb's table is partial and in-frame only. In the table there are roughly 52,000 clones, 88% of which are singletons. The receptor was isolated from a woman in her 30s in good health and CMV-seronegative. The sample taken for sequencing was PBMCs.

The CDR3 loop reads CASSTPTGRTDTQYF. The CDR3 DNA reads TGTGCCAGTAGTACCCCGACAGGGAGAACAGATACGCAGTATTTT. This chain joins TRBV19 and TRBJ2-3; 7 nucleotides line up with TRBD1. V dropped 4 bases and J dropped 3; count of bases not matched to a gene: 7. CDR1 and CDR2 from the germline V gene are LNHDA and SQIVND (reference sequence). The CDR3 has 15 amino acids.